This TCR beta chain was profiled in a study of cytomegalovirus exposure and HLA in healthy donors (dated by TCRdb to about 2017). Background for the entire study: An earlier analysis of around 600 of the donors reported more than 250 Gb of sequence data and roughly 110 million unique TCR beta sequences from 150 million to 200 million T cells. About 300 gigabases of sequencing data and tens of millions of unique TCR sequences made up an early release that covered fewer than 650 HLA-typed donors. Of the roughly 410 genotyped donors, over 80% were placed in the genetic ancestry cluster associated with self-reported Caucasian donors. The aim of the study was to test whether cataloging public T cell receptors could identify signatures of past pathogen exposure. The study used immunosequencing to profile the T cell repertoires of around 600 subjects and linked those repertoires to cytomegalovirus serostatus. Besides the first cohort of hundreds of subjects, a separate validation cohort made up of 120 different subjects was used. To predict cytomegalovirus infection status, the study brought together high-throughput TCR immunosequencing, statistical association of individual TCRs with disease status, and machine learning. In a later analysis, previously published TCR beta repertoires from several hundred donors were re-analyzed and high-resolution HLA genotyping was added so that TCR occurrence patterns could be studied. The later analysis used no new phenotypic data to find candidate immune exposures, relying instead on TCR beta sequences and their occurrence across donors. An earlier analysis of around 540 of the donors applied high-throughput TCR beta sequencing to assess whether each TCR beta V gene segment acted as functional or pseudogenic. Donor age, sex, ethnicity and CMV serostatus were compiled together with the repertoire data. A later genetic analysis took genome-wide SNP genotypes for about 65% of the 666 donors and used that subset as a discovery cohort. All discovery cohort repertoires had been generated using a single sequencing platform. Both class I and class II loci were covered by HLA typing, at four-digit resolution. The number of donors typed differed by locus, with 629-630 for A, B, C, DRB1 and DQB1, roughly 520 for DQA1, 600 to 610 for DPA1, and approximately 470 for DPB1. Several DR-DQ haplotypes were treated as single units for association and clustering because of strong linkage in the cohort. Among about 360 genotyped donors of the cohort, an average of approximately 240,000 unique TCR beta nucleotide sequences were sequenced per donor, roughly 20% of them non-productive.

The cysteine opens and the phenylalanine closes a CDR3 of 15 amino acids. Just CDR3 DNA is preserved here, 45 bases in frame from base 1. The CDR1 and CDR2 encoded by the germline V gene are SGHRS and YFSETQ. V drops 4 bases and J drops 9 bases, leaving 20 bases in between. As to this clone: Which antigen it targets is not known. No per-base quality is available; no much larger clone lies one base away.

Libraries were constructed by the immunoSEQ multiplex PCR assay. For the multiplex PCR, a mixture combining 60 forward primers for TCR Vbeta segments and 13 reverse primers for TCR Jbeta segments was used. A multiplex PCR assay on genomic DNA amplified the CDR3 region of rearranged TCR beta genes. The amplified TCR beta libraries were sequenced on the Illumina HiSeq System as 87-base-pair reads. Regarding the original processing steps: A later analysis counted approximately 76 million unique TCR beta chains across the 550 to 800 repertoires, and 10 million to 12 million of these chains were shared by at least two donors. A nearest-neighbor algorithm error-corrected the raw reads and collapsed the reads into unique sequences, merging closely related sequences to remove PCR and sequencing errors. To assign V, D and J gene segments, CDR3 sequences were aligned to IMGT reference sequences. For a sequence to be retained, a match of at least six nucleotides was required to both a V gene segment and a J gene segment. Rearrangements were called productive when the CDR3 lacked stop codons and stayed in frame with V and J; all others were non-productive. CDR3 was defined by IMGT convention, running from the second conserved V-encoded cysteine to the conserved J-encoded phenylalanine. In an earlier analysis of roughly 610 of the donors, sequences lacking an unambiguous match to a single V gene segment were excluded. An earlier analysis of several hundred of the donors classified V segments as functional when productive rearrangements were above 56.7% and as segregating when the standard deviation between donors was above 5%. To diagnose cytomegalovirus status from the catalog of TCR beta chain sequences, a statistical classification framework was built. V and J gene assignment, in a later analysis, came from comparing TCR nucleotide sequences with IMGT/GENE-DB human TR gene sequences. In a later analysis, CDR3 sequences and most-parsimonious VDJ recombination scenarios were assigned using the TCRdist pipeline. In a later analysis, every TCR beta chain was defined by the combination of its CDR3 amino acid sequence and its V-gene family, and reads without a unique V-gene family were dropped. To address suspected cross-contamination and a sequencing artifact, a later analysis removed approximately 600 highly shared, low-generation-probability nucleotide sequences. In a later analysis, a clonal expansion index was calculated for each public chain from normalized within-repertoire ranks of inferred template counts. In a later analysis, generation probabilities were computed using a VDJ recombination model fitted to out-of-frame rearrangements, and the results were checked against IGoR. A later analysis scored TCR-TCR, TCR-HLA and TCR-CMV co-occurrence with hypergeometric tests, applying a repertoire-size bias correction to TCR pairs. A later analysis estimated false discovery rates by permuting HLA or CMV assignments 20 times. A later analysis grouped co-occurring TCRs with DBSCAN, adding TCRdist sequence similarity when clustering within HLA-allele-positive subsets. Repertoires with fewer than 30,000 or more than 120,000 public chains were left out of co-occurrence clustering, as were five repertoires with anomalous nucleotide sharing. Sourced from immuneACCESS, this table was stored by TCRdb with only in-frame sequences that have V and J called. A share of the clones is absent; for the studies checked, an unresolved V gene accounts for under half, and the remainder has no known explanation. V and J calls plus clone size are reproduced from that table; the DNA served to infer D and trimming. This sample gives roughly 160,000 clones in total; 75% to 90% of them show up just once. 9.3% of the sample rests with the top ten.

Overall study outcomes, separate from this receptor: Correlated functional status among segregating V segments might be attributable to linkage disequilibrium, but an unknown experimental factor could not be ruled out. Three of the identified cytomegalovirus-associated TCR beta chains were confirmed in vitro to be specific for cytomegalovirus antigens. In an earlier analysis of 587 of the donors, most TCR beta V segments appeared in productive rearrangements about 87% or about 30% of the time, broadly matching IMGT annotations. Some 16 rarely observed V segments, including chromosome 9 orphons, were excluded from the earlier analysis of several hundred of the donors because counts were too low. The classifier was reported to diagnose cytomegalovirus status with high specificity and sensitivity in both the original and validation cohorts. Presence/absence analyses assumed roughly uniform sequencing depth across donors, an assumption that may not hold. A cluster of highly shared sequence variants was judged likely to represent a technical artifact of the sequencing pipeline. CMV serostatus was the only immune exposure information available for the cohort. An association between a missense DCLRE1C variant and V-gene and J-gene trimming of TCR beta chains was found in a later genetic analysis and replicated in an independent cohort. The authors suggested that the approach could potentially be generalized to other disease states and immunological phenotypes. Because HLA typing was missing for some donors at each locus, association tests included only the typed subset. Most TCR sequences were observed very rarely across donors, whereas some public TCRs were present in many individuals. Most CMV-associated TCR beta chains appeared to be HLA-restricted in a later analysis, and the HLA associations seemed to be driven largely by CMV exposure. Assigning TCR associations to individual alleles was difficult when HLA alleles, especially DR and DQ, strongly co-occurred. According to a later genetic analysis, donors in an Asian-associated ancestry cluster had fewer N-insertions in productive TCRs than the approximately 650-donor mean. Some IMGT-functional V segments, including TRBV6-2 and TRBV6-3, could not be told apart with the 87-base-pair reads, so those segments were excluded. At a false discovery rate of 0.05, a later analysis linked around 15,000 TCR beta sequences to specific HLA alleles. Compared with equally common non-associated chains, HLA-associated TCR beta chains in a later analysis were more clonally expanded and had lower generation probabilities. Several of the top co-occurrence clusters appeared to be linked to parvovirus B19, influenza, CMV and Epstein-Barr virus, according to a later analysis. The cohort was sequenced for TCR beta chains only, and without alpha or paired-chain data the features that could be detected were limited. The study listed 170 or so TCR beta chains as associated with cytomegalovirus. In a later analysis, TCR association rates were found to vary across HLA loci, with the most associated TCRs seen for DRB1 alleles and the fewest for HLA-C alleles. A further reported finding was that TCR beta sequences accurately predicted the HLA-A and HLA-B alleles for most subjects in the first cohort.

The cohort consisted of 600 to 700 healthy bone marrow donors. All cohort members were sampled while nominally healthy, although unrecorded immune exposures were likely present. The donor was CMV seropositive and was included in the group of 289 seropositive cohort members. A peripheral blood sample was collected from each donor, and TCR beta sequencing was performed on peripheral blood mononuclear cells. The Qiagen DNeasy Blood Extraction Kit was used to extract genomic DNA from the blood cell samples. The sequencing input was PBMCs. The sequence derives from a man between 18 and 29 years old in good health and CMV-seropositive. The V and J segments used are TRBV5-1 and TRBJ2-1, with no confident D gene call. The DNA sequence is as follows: TGCGCCAGCAGCCCGGTGGGCACAGCCTATATTGAGCAGTTCTTC. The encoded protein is CASSPVGTAYIEQFF.